This TCR beta chain was observed in a study of T cell responses to AZD1222 COVID-19 vaccine. Study outcomes and limitations: Mostly white British, mostly female donors; authors suggested clonal diversity may be underestimated.

Comments on this clone: Its antigen is not known. A read error may produce the germline difference seen at one junction end.

Libraries were prepared by immunoSEQ multiplex PCR; TCRdb keeps only in-frame clonotypes and omits some of them. This table has roughly 120,000 clones, about 90% appearing once. This TCR was recovered from an adult in good health. Source: peripheral blood, taken on day 0 of AZD1222 vaccination.

The CDR3 is CASSLHSSGGDPVF. The CDR3 DNA reads as TGCGCCAGCAGCCTACACTCATCTGGGGGGGACCCCGTCTTC. J is TRBJ2-7 and V is TRBV4-1; 7 bases fit TRBD2. This CDR3 spans 14 amino acids. Germline V gene lookup returns CDR1 MGHRA and CDR2 YSYEKL.